This TCR beta chain appears in the sequencing data of a study of regulatory T cells in long-lasting Graves disease. Researchers made TCR beta libraries by using iRepertoire HTBI primers and running Arm-PCR on CDR3 regions. From the multiplex PCR reads, TCRdb called clonotypes with MiXCR, one entry per CDR3 protein. The sample carries around 450,000 distinct CDR3 sequences, approximately 15% recorded once. Time point defined: newly diagnosed GD, antithyroid drugs for less than 3 months. RNA isolated from PBMCs was used to make the TCR library. About this clonotype itself: A read error likely explains this, since a far larger clone differs by one base.

The same specimen was also included in a second study, on T cells in Graves' hyperthyroidism and ophthalmopathy.

The sample was peripheral blood mononuclear cells (PBMCs), taken at new diagnosis, from a patient treated with antithyroid drugs. This receptor was identified in a woman in her forties with Graves disease.

The CDR3, as DNA: TGTGCCAGCAGTTTAGCGGGAGTAACCGGGGAGCCGTTTTTT. This encodes CASSLAGVTGEPFF. This rearrangement joins TRBV6-2 or TRBV6-3 to TRBJ2-2, with 9 bases identical to TRBD2. The CDR3 has 14 residues. CDR1 and CDR2 from the germline V gene are MNHEY and SVGEGT.